This T cell receptor beta chain was retrieved from a study of cytomegalovirus exposure and HLA in healthy donors. Study-wide findings and caveats: As a later analysis showed, several of the most significant clusters appeared to be linked to common viral pathogens. A later analysis reportedly found fewer N-insertions in an Asian-associated ancestry cluster than the approximately 700-donor mean.

The CDR3 is made up of 14 amino acids. CDR1 is SGHRS and CDR2 is YFSETQ in the germline V gene. The ends were cut back, 0 bases at V and 1 base at J, with 5 bases in the middle. A note on this clone: Its target is unknown. Other DNA sequences in this specimen translate into the identical CDR3.

PCR amplification relied on 60 Vbeta primers (plus 13 Jbeta primers). The table came from immunoSEQ multiplex PCR; TCRdb's copy has only in-frame clones and leaves some out. The table has around 280,000 clones, roughly 89% seen once. Healthy bone marrow donors made up the cohort. The specimen was PBMCs. The source of this sequence is a woman aged 18-29 years in good health and CMV-seronegative. The genes are TRBV5-1 and TRBJ2-1; unclear D gene. CDR3 amino acids: CASSLGQSYNEQFF. The CDR3 region has the DNA TGCGCCAGCAGCTTGGGCCAGTCCTACAATGAGCAGTTCTTC. The full variable domain, in which reference TRBV5-1 and TRBJ2-1 provide the parts outside the CDR3, is KAGVTQTPRYLIKTRGQQVTLSCSPISGHRSVSWYQQTPGQGLQFLFEYFSETQRNKGNFPGRFSGRQFSNSRSEMNVSTLELGDSALYLCASSLGQSYNEQFFGPGTRLTVL.